The rows below give T cell receptor beta chains drawn from one sample of a study of shared clonotypes between healthy human individuals. Assay: immunoSEQ multiplex PCR; the TCRdb copy retains only in-frame clones and omits some. Of nearly 2 million clones listed, just under 95% are singletons. The sample taken for sequencing was naive CD8+ T cells sorted from blood. These receptors were obtained from a man between 18 and 29 years old in good health. CDR3s include the opening cysteine and the closing phenylalanine or tryptophan. A D gene is named only where the DNA matches it firmly. Not every row has a clone size; where given, it reads once, few, many or a size class.

cdr3_nt: TGTGCCAGCAGTTTTTCCAGGGGTAATTCACCCCTCCACTTT
cdr3_aa: CASSFSRGNSPLHF
d_call: NA
j_call: TRBJ1-6
clone_size: NA
v_call: TRBV27

cdr3_nt: TGTGCCAGCAGCTTACTTAATGCTTGGGGGGGCGACGCTTTCTTT
cdr3_aa: CASSLLNAWGGDAFF
d_call: NA
j_call: TRBJ1-1
clone_size: NA
v_call: TRBV5-6

cdr3_nt: TGTGCCAGTAGCCCCTTTCAGGCGTCCGGGGAGCTGTTTTTT
cdr3_aa: CASSPFQASGELFF
d_call: NA
j_call: TRBJ2-2
clone_size: NA
v_call: TRBV19

cdr3_nt: TGTGCCACCACCTCGGACCGGTACAATGAGCAGTTCTTC
cdr3_aa: CATTSDRYNEQFF
d_call: NA
j_call: TRBJ2-1
clone_size: NA
v_call: TRBV15

cdr3_nt: TGTGCCAGCAGCCCCGTCACAGCTAGCACAGATACGCAGTATTTT
cdr3_aa: CASSPVTASTDTQYF
d_call: NA
j_call: TRBJ2-3
clone_size: NA
v_call: TRBV7-9

cdr3_nt: TGTGCCAGCAGCCCCGGGACTAGCGGCTCTAGCACAGATACGCAGTATTTT
cdr3_aa: CASSPGTSGSSTDTQYF
d_call: TRBD2
j_call: TRBJ2-3
clone_size: once
v_call: TRBV7-9

cdr3_nt: TGTGCCAGCAGTTACCAGGGTTCCTACAATGAGCAGTTCTTC
cdr3_aa: CASSYQGSYNEQFF
d_call: NA
j_call: TRBJ2-1
clone_size: NA
v_call: TRBV6-5

cdr3_nt: TGTGCCAGCAGCTGGGGGGCCTACGAGCAGTACTTC
cdr3_aa: CASSWGAYEQYF
d_call: NA
j_call: TRBJ2-7
clone_size: few
v_call: TRBV11-2

cdr3_nt: TGCGCCAGCAGGGGCTATGAGGTGCTCTGGAACACTGAAGCTTTCTTT
cdr3_aa: CASRGYEVLWNTEAFF
d_call: NA
j_call: TRBJ1-1
clone_size: once
v_call: TRBV10-1

cdr3_nt: TGTGCCAGCAGCCCGGGGGGGACCAATGAGCAGTTCTTC
cdr3_aa: CASSPGGTNEQFF
d_call: TRBD2
j_call: TRBJ2-1
clone_size: NA
v_call: TRBV7-3

cdr3_nt: TGTGCCAGCAGCTATGGACAGAGTAACACTGAAGCTTTCTTT
cdr3_aa: CASSYGQSNTEAFF
d_call: NA
j_call: TRBJ1-1
clone_size: once
v_call: TRBV5-6

cdr3_nt: TGTGCCAGCACTCCCCGGGACCGGAACACCATATATTTT
cdr3_aa: CASTPRDRNTIYF
d_call: NA
j_call: TRBJ1-3
clone_size: NA
v_call: TRBV28

cdr3_nt: TGTGCCAGCAGCCTCCCTGAGGGGAAGCACGAGCAGTACTTC
cdr3_aa: CASSLPEGKHEQYF
d_call: NA
j_call: TRBJ2-7
clone_size: NA
v_call: TRBV2

cdr3_nt: TGTGCCAGCAGTTGGGACAGGGGGGTGAGTGTGCAGTACTTC
cdr3_aa: CASSWDRGVSVQYF
d_call: TRBD1
j_call: TRBJ2-7
clone_size: NA
v_call: TRBV28

cdr3_nt: TGTGCCAGCAGCATAGGAGAGGTCCCAGTGGGGGAGCAGTACTTC
cdr3_aa: CASSIGEVPVGEQYF
d_call: NA
j_call: TRBJ2-7
clone_size: NA
v_call: TRBV7-9

cdr3_nt: TGTGCCAGCAGCTTAGCGGCGGTTCTCCTCACAGATACGCAGTATTTT
cdr3_aa: CASSLAAVLLTDTQYF
d_call: NA
j_call: TRBJ2-3
clone_size: NA
v_call: TRBV7-2

cdr3_nt: TGTGCCAGCAGCCGTCACGTCCAGAACAATAATTCACCCCTCCACTTT
cdr3_aa: CASSRHVQNNNSPLHF
d_call: NA
j_call: TRBJ1-6
clone_size: NA
v_call: TRBV7-6

cdr3_nt: TGCAGCGTGGGGGACAGCTACGAGCAGTACTTC
cdr3_aa: CSVGDSYEQYF
d_call: TRBD1
j_call: TRBJ2-7
clone_size: once
v_call: TRBV29-1

cdr3_nt: TGCGCCAGCAGTGAGTCGGGACTAGCGGGAATCTACGAGCAGTACTTC
cdr3_aa: CASSESGLAGIYEQYF
d_call: TRBD2
j_call: TRBJ2-7
clone_size: NA
v_call: TRBV10-1

cdr3_nt: TGCGCCAGCAGCTTGGGTCCGGGCCCCCCCTACGAGCAGTACTTC
cdr3_aa: CASSLGPGPPYEQYF
d_call: NA
j_call: TRBJ2-7
clone_size: NA
v_call: TRBV5-1

cdr3_nt: TGTGCCAGCACCTACCTGCGACCGCAGATGGGCACTGAAGCTTTCTTT
cdr3_aa: CASTYLRPQMGTEAFF
d_call: NA
j_call: TRBJ1-1
clone_size: NA
v_call: TRBV28

cdr3_nt: TGTGCCAGCAGCTTTCACAGGGGGTTGGGCACAGATACGCAGTATTTT
cdr3_aa: CASSFHRGLGTDTQYF
d_call: TRBD1
j_call: TRBJ2-3
clone_size: NA
v_call: TRBV7-9

cdr3_nt: TGTGCCAGTAGGGCAGAGACTGAAGCTTTCTTT
cdr3_aa: CASRAETEAFF
d_call: NA
j_call: TRBJ1-1
clone_size: NA
v_call: TRBV19

cdr3_nt: TGTGCCAGCAGCTTCGAGGTCGGGGTGGAGATGGGAAACACCATATATTTT
cdr3_aa: CASSFEVGVEMGNTIYF
d_call: NA
j_call: TRBJ1-3
clone_size: NA
v_call: TRBV7-6

cdr3_nt: TGTGCCAGCAGTTCCTATACAACAGGGAATGAAAAACTGTTTTTT
cdr3_aa: CASSSYTTGNEKLFF
d_call: NA
j_call: TRBJ1-4
clone_size: NA
v_call: TRBV28

cdr3_nt: TGTGCCTGGAGCGGGGGACAGGGCAATCAGCCCCAGCATTTT
cdr3_aa: CAWSGGQGNQPQHF
d_call: TRBD1
j_call: TRBJ1-5
clone_size: NA
v_call: TRBV30

cdr3_nt: TGTGCCAGCAGTTTAGGAGGTACTGGCGAGCAGTACTTC
cdr3_aa: CASSLGGTGEQYF
d_call: NA
j_call: TRBJ2-7
clone_size: NA
v_call: TRBV27

cdr3_nt: TGCGCCAGCAGCTTCGCCTCTAGCACAGATACGCAGTATTTT
cdr3_aa: CASSFASSTDTQYF
d_call: NA
j_call: TRBJ2-3
clone_size: NA
v_call: TRBV5-1

cdr3_nt: TGTGCCAGCAGCGTAGGGCTAGCGGGGTTCGAGCAGTACTTC
cdr3_aa: CASSVGLAGFEQYF
d_call: TRBD2
j_call: TRBJ2-7
clone_size: NA
v_call: TRBV9

cdr3_nt: TGTGCCAGCAGCGGGGGGACAGGGTCTCTCGACGAGCAGTACTTC
cdr3_aa: CASSGGTGSLDEQYF
d_call: TRBD1
j_call: TRBJ2-7
clone_size: once
v_call: TRBV5-6

cdr3_nt: TGTGCCACCGCCGACCCAGGTGGCAATCAGCCCCAGCATTTT
cdr3_aa: CATADPGGNQPQHF
d_call: NA
j_call: TRBJ1-5
clone_size: NA
v_call: TRBV28

cdr3_nt: TGTGCCAGCAGCTTCGGGACAGATCTCACAGATACGCAGTATTTT
cdr3_aa: CASSFGTDLTDTQYF
d_call: TRBD1
j_call: TRBJ2-3
clone_size: NA
v_call: TRBV7-8

cdr3_nt: TGTGCCATGGACAGGGGTGAATCCGGAAACACCATATATTTT
cdr3_aa: CAMDRGESGNTIYF
d_call: TRBD1
j_call: TRBJ1-3
clone_size: NA
v_call: TRBV30

cdr3_nt: TGTGCCAGCAGCTTAGGTCTCCCTTCGGACGGCTACGAGCAGTACTTC
cdr3_aa: CASSLGLPSDGYEQYF
d_call: NA
j_call: TRBJ2-7
clone_size: NA
v_call: TRBV7-6

cdr3_nt: TGTGCCAGCAGAACCCAGGGGACAGGCAGCAATCAGCCCCAGCATTTT
cdr3_aa: CASRTQGTGSNQPQHF
d_call: TRBD1
j_call: TRBJ1-5
clone_size: NA
v_call: TRBV27

cdr3_nt: TGTGCCAGCAGCGTTGCTAGCACAGATACGCAGTATTTT
cdr3_aa: CASSVASTDTQYF
d_call: NA
j_call: TRBJ2-3
clone_size: NA
v_call: TRBV9

cdr3_nt: TGTGCCAGCAGTGTGACAGAAGTCTATGGCTACACCTTC
cdr3_aa: CASSVTEVYGYTF
d_call: NA
j_call: TRBJ1-2
clone_size: NA
v_call: TRBV5-6